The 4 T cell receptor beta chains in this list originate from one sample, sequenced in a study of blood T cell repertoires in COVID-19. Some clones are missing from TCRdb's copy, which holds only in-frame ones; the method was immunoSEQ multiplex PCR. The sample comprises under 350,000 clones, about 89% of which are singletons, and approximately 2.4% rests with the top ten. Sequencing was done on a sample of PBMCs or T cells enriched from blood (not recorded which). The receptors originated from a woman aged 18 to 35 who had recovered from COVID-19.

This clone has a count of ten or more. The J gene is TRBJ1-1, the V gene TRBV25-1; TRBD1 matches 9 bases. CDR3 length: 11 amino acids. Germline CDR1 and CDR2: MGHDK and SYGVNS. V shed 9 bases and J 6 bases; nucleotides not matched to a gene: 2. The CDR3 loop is CASNRGPEAFF. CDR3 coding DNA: TGTGCCAGTAACAGGGGGCCTGAAGCTTTCTTT.

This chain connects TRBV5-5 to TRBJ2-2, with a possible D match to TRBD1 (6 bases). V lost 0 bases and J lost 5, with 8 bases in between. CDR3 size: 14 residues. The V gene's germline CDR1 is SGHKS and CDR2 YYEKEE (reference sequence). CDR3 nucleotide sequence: TGTGCCAGCAGCTTGGGGCAGGGGACCGGGGAGCTGTTTTTT. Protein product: CASSLGQGTGELFF.

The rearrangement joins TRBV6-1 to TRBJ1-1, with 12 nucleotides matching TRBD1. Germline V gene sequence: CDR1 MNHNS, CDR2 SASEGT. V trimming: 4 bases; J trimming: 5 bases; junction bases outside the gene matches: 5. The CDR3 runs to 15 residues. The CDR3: CASSGDRGPGTEAFF. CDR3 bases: TGTGCCAGCAGTGGGGACAGGGGGCCGGGGACTGAAGCTTTCTTT.

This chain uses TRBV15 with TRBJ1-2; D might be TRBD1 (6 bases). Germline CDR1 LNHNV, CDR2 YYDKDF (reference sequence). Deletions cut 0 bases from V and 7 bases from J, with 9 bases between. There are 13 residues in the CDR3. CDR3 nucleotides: TGTGCCACCAGCAGAGAAACAGGGCTTGGCTACACCTTC. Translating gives CATSRETGLGYTF.